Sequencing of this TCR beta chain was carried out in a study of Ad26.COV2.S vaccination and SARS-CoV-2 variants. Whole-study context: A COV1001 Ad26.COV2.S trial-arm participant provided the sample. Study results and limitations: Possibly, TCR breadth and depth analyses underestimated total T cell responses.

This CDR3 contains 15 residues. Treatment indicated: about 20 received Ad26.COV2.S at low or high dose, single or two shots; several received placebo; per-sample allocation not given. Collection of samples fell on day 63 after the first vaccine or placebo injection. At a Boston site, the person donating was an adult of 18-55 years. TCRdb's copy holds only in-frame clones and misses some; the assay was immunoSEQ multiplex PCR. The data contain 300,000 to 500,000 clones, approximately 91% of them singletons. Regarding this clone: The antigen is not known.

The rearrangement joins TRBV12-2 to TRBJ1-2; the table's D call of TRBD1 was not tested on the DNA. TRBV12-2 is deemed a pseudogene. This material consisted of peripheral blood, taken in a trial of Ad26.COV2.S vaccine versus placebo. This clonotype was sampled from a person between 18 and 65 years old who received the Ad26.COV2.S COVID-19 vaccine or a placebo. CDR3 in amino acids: CASRLALRTGDGYTF. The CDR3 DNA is TGTGCAAGTCGCTTAGCGCTGAGGACAGGGGATGGCTACACCTTC.